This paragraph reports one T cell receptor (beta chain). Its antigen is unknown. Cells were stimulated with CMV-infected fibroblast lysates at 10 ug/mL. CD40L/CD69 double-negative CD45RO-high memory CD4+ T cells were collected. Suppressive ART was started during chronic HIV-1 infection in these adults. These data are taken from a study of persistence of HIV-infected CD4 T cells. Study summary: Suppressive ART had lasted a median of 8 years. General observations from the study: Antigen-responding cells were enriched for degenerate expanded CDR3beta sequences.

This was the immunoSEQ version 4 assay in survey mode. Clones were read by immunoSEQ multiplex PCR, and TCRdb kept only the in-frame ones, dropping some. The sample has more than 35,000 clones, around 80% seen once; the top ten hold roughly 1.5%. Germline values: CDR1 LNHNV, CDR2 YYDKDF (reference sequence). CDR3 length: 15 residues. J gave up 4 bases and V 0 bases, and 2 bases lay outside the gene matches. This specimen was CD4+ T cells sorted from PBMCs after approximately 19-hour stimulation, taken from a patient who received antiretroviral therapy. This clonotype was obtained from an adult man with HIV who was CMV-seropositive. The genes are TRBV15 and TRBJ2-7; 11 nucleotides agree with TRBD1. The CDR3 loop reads CATSREGTGGYEQYF. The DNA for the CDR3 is TGTGCCACCAGCAGAGAGGGGACAGGGGGATACGAGCAGTACTTC.